This T cell receptor (beta chain) was captured by sequencing in a study of cytomegalovirus exposure and HLA in healthy donors. Overall study results and limits: Among CMV-associated TCR beta chains, most appeared HLA-restricted in a later analysis. Sequencing likely produced, as an artifact, a cluster of highly shared sequence variants.

Details on this clone: Antigen specificity is unknown.

CDR1 and CDR2 (germline): MNHNS, SASEGT. The V end was cut by 6 bases, the J end by 0 bases, with 12 bases between. The CDR3 covers 15 residues. Primers for the PCR totalled 60 Vbeta and 13 Jbeta. Sequencing was performed with immunoSEQ multiplex PCR; in TCRdb, only in-frame clones are kept and a portion is missing. The top ten hold approximately 4% of the sample, which has about 150,000 clones, roughly 80% seen once. The sequence was collected from a middle-aged woman in good health and CMV-seronegative. Sequencing input: PBMCs. The chain employs TRBV6-1 and TRBJ2-1; D might be TRBD2 (6 bases). The CDR3 coding sequence is TGTGCCAGCAGGCCTCGGGGGAGCTCCTACAATGAGCAGTTCTTC. This codes for CASRPRGSSYNEQFF.